This is a list of T cell receptor beta chains from one sample in a study of T cells in tumors after PD-1 blockade. TCRdb's copy holds only in-frame clones and misses some; the assay was immunoSEQ multiplex PCR. The data hold under 75,000 clones, with under 80% observed a single time. The sequences come from PBMCs, collected after anti-PD-1 treatment. The receptor set was obtained from a human donor with basal cell carcinoma. The CDR3 runs from the conserved cysteine through the conserved F or W. D genes are given only for firm matches. Where a row states a size, it is once, few, many or the class of an expanded clone; other rows omit it.

>TRBV25-1|TRBD1|TRBJ2-3|.
CASVPVRTGRGDTQYF
TGTGCCAGCGTCCCGGTTCGGACAGGCCGGGGAGATACGCAGTATTTT
>TRBV25-1|TRBD1|TRBJ2-2|.
CASFTGTGSGTGELFF
TGTGCCAGCTTCACCGGGACAGGGAGCGGCACCGGGGAGCTGTTTTTT
>TRBV5-6|.|TRBJ2-1|.
CASSLLREQFF
TGTGCCAGCAGCTTGTTAAGAGAGCAGTTCTTC
>TRBV3-1/TRBV3-2|.|TRBJ2-5|few
CASSQEGGARQETQYF
TGTGCCAGCAGCCAAGAAGGAGGGGCCCGCCAAGAGACCCAGTACTTC
>TRBV6-6|.|TRBJ1-5|.
CASSYSGRNNQPQHF
TGTGCCAGCAGTTACTCGGGCAGGAACAATCAGCCCCAGCATTTT
>TRBV2|.|TRBJ2-7|.
CARPHVGGYEQYF
TGTGCCAGACCCCATGTAGGGGGCTACGAGCAGTACTTC
>TRBV12-5|.|TRBJ2-7|.
CASGPSVYEQYF
TGTGCTAGTGGCCCGTCCGTCTACGAGCAGTACTTC
>TRBV15|.|TRBJ2-5|.
CATSRGKETQYF
TGTGCCACCAGCAGAGGAAAAGAGACCCAGTACTTC
>TRBV6-1|.|TRBJ2-1|few
CASSEGDVGEQFF
TGTGCCAGCAGTGAAGGAGACGTCGGTGAGCAGTTCTTC
>TRBV19|.|TRBJ1-1|.
CASSMGDRGNMNTEAFF
TGTGCCAGTAGTATGGGAGACAGAGGAAACATGAACACTGAAGCTTTCTTT
>TRBV20-1|.|TRBJ2-1|few
CSADYNEQFF
TGCAGTGCGGACTACAATGAGCAGTTCTTC
>TRBV24-1|.|TRBJ2-2|.
CATSDLGARTGELFF
TGTGCCACCAGTGATTTGGGGGCGCGAACCGGGGAGCTGTTTTTT
>TRBV29-1|TRBD2|TRBJ2-5|.
CSGRASGGSVQETQYF
TGCAGCGGTAGGGCTAGCGGGGGGAGTGTCCAAGAGACCCAGTACTTC
>TRBV12-3/TRBV12-4|.|TRBJ1-2|.
CASSLQGYGYTF
TGTGCCAGCAGTTTACAGGGCTATGGCTACACCTTC
>TRBV30|TRBD2|TRBJ2-1|.
CAWTGVGGGGNEQFF
TGTGCCTGGACCGGGGTTGGCGGGGGGGGCAATGAGCAGTTCTTC
>TRBV6-6|TRBD2|TRBJ2-3|.
CASSLTSGGGLAQYF
TGTGCCAGCAGCCTGACTAGCGGGGGGGGTCTGGCGCAGTATTTT
>TRBV27|.|TRBJ2-3|.
CASSSRQFPTDTQYF
TGTGCCAGCAGTTCGCGACAGTTCCCCACAGATACGCAGTATTTT
>TRBV2|.|TRBJ2-3|.
CASSLDRTDTQYF
TGTGCCAGCTCCCTAGACCGCACAGATACGCAGTATTTT
>TRBV3-1/TRBV3-2|.|TRBJ2-5|.
CASSPALDGGLQETQYF
TGTGCCAGCAGCCCAGCCCTTGACGGGGGTCTCCAAGAGACCCAGTACTTC
>TRBV5-6|TRBD1|TRBJ2-1|.
CASSLFMGTEFYNEQFF
TGTGCCAGCAGCTTGTTTATGGGGACAGAATTTTACAATGAGCAGTTCTTC
>TRBV5-1|TRBD1|TRBJ2-3|.
CASSLAITGADTQYF
TGCGCCAGCAGCTTGGCGATAACAGGGGCCGATACGCAGTATTTT
>TRBV3-1/TRBV3-2|.|TRBJ2-5|.
CASSRLGETQYF
TGTGCCAGCAGCCGCCTAGGGGAGACCCAGTACTTC
>TRBV30|.|TRBJ1-5|.
CAWSLFGAREQPQHF
TGTGCCTGGAGCTTATTCGGGGCACGCGAACAGCCCCAGCATTTT
>TRBV7-7|TRBD2|TRBJ2-3|once
CASSLEAGGSFTDTQYF
TGTGCTAGCAGCTTAGAGGCGGGGGGGTCCTTCACAGATACGCAGTATTTT
>TRBV30|.|TRBJ1-3|once
CAWSSDGYSGNTIYF
TGTGCCTGGAGTTCAGACGGTTACTCTGGAAACACCATATATTTT
>TRBV7-9|TRBD1|TRBJ1-6|.
CASSHGRTGENSPLHF
TGTGCCAGCAGCCATGGTAGGACAGGGGAAAATTCACCCCTCCACTTT
>TRBV5-6|.|TRBJ2-5|.
CASSLTAETQYF
TGTGCCAGCAGCTTGACGGCAGAGACCCAGTACTTC
>TRBV5-1|.|TRBJ2-1|.
CASSLAWGEGQFF
TGCGCCAGCAGCTTGGCCTGGGGTGAGGGGCAGTTCTTC
>TRBV5-1|.|TRBJ2-1|once
CASSLGQFNYNEQFF
TGCGCCAGCAGCTTAGGGCAATTTAACTACAATGAGCAGTTCTTC
>TRBV6-5|TRBD1|TRBJ2-1|.
CASSGGQGSYNEQFF
TGTGCCAGCAGCGGGGGACAGGGATCCTACAATGAGCAGTTCTTC
>TRBV6-4|.|TRBJ2-2|.
CASSDRRGGELFF
TGTGCCAGCAGTGACCGGAGGGGCGGGGAGCTGTTTTTT